These T cell receptor beta chains were read from a single sample in a study of human T cells and chemical hapten exposure. TCRdb reprocessed the RACE reads with MiXCR, giving one entry per CDR3 protein. This sample has just under 350,000 distinct CDR3 sequences; under 8% occur once, and the top ten carry about 8%. Here the sequenced sample was whole blood, taken in connection with sensitization to the hapten diphenylcyclopropenone (DPC). These receptors were collected from a woman between 18 and 29 years old with alopecia areata. Some clones in this sample may be carry-over from other donors' samples. The CDR3 runs from the conserved cysteine through the conserved F or W. Each record gives: D gene, J gene, clone size, V gene, CDR3 DNA, CDR3 protein. The D gene is left open where the match is weak. Clone size is stated in some rows and not others, as once, few, many or a class when expanded.

D: TRBD1; J: TRBJ1-4; size: NA; V: TRBV6-2/TRBV6-3; DNA: TGTGCCAGCAAGTCGGAGGGGGCGAGACTGTTTTTT; CDR3: CASKSEGARLFF
D: TRBD1; J: TRBJ1-5; size: many; V: TRBV4-1; DNA: TGCGCCAGCAGCCAGGGACAGGCCAATCAGCCCCAGCATTTT; CDR3: CASSQGQANQPQHF
D: TRBD2; J: TRBJ2-1; size: many; V: TRBV7-8; DNA: TGTGCCAGCAGCCCCAAGCGGGGCGGCGGGAATGAGCAGTTCTTC; CDR3: CASSPKRGGGNEQFF
D: NA; J: TRBJ2-1; size: many; V: TRBV6-5; DNA: TGTGCCAGCAGTTACTCCTCTATTGGTACCCCTTACAATGAGCAGTTCTTC; CDR3: CASSYSSIGTPYNEQFF
D: TRBD1; J: TRBJ1-4; size: many; V: TRBV4-3; DNA: TGCGCCAGCAGCCAAGTCTCGGCAGGGGGAAATGAAAAACTGTTTTTT; CDR3: CASSQVSAGGNEKLFF
D: TRBD1; J: TRBJ1-1; size: NA; V: TRBV20-1; DNA: TGCAGTGCCGTTGACAGGGAAAATGGGGCGAACACTGAAGCTTTCTTT; CDR3: CSAVDRENGANTEAFF
D: TRBD2; J: TRBJ2-3; size: many; V: TRBV12-5; DNA: TGTGCTAGTGGTTTTAGCGGGGGGACCACAGATACGCAGTATTTT; CDR3: CASGFSGGTTDTQYF
D: NA; J: TRBJ2-7; size: many; V: TRBV12-3/TRBV12-4; DNA: TGTGCCAGCAGTTTAAGGCAATTGGGCTACGAGCAGTACTTC; CDR3: CASSLRQLGYEQYF
D: TRBD2; J: TRBJ2-3; size: many; V: TRBV5-1; DNA: TGCGCCAGCAGTGTCCCGACCGGGACTAGCGGCACAGATACGCAGTATTTT; CDR3: CASSVPTGTSGTDTQYF
D: TRBD1; J: TRBJ1-5; size: once; V: TRBV4-1; DNA: TGCGCCAGCAGCCATTCCGGGACAGGGGTCAGCAATCAGCCCCAGCATTTT; CDR3: CASSHSGTGVSNQPQHF
D: NA; J: TRBJ2-3; size: many; V: TRBV14; DNA: TGTGCCAGCAGCCAAGAACGGGAGACAATCACAGATACGCAGTATTTT; CDR3: CASSQERETITDTQYF
D: TRBD1; J: TRBJ2-7; size: many; V: TRBV15; DNA: TGTGCCACCAGCAGAGGGGACAGTAGCTACGAGCAGTACTTC; CDR3: CATSRGDSSYEQYF
D: TRBD2; J: TRBJ2-2; size: NA; V: TRBV3-1; DNA: TGTGCCAGCAGCTTGACTAGCGGGGGTGCGGGCACCGGGGAGCTGTTTTTT; CDR3: CASSLTSGGAGTGELFF
D: TRBD1; J: TRBJ1-2; size: many; V: TRBV29-1; DNA: TGCAGCGTTGAAAGACAGGGCCATGGCTACACCTTC; CDR3: CSVERQGHGYTF
D: NA; J: TRBJ1-3; size: few; V: TRBV7-2; DNA: TGTGCCAGCAGCTTAACAGCCCTGGGCACCATATATTTT; CDR3: CASSLTALGTIYF
D: TRBD2; J: TRBJ2-7; size: NA; V: TRBV6-5; DNA: TGTGCCAGCAGTTCCCCCACCGGGGGGTACGAGCAGTACTTC; CDR3: CASSSPTGGYEQYF
D: TRBD1; J: TRBJ1-1; size: NA; V: TRBV27; DNA: TGTGCCAGCAGTCCTGGGACAGGACAGTCAGTAGCTTTCTTT; CDR3: CASSPGTGQSVAFF
D: TRBD1; J: TRBJ1-2; size: once; V: TRBV7-2; DNA: TGTGCCAGCAGTTGGGACCCCACAGGGGTTCGCTATGGCTACACCTTC; CDR3: CASSWDPTGVRYGYTF
D: TRBD1; J: TRBJ2-3; size: many; V: TRBV24-1; DNA: TGTGCCACCAGTACAGGGGGCTTTACAGATACGCAGTATTTT; CDR3: CATSTGGFTDTQYF
D: NA; J: TRBJ1-2; size: NA; V: TRBV24-1; DNA: TGTGCCACCAGTGATTTCACCAGGGCCTATGGCTACACCTTC; CDR3: CATSDFTRAYGYTF
D: TRBD2; J: TRBJ2-1; size: many; V: TRBV28; DNA: TGTGCCAGTCGAATGGGGGGGGATCGATACTACAATGAGCAGTTCTTC; CDR3: CASRMGGDRYYNEQFF
D: NA; J: TRBJ1-6; size: few; V: TRBV6-5; DNA: TGTGCCAGCAGTTACTCGCGGGGTTCACCCCTCCACTTT; CDR3: CASSYSRGSPLHF
D: NA; J: TRBJ1-1; size: few; V: TRBV5-1; DNA: TGCGCCAGCAGCTTGGAAATCGTAGGCAACACTGAAGCTTTCTTT; CDR3: CASSLEIVGNTEAFF
D: NA; J: TRBJ1-2; size: few; V: TRBV2; DNA: TGTGCCACCAAACGTGGGGGGCAGATCTATGGCTACACCTTC; CDR3: CATKRGGQIYGYTF
D: TRBD2; J: TRBJ2-7; size: NA; V: TRBV6-1; DNA: TGTGTCAGCAGTGATATTAGCGGGGTCTACGAGCAGTACTTC; CDR3: CVSSDISGVYEQYF
D: NA; J: TRBJ1-1; size: many; V: TRBV7-3; DNA: TGTGCCAGCAGCTTAAAGGGGGGAGGGAGCACTGAAGCTTTCTTT; CDR3: CASSLKGGGSTEAFF
D: NA; J: TRBJ2-6; size: many; V: TRBV12-5; DNA: TGTGCTAGTGGGCAGCCGGGGACAGGGGCCAACGTCCTGACTTTC; CDR3: CASGQPGTGANVLTF
D: TRBD1; J: TRBJ1-3; size: many; V: TRBV28; DNA: TGTGCCAGCAGTCCCCCGGGACAGACAATCCGCTCTGGAAACACCATATATTTT; CDR3: CASSPPGQTIRSGNTIYF
D: NA; J: TRBJ1-6; size: NA; V: TRBV6-6; DNA: TGTGCCAGCAGAGAGGGACGGAGCAATTCACCCCTCCACTTT; CDR3: CASREGRSNSPLHF
D: NA; J: TRBJ2-4; size: few; V: TRBV6-2/TRBV6-3; DNA: TGTGCCAGCTGGACGGGGGACTCAACCAAAAACATTCAGTACTTC; CDR3: CASWTGDSTKNIQYF
D: NA; J: TRBJ1-5; size: few; V: TRBV4-1; DNA: TGCGCCAGCAGCCAAGACCAAGGGTATCAGCCCCAGCATTTT; CDR3: CASSQDQGYQPQHF
D: NA; J: TRBJ1-6; size: NA; V: TRBV5-1; DNA: TGCGCCAGCAGCCGTTCAGGAAACTCCTATAATTCACCCCTCCACTTT; CDR3: CASSRSGNSYNSPLHF
D: NA; J: TRBJ2-1; size: NA; V: TRBV27; DNA: TGTGCCAGCAGCCTAAGTCCCGGAAACAATGAGCAGTTCTTC; CDR3: CASSLSPGNNEQFF
D: TRBD1; J: TRBJ2-7; size: few; V: TRBV15; DNA: TGTGCCACCAGCAGAGGCACTACCTCTCCGACCCAAGGGACAGGGATCGACGAGCAGTACTTC; CDR3: CATSRGTTSPTQGTGIDEQYF
D: NA; J: TRBJ1-1; size: many; V: TRBV27; DNA: TGTGCCATCAGTGGTTGGGCGAACACTGAAGCTTTCTTT; CDR3: CAISGWANTEAFF
D: NA; J: TRBJ1-2; size: NA; V: TRBV7-2; DNA: TGTGCCAGCACCGCTTTGGGGACGGGATATGGCTACACCTTC; CDR3: CASTALGTGYGYTF
D: TRBD1; J: TRBJ2-3; size: many; V: TRBV7-9; DNA: TGTGCCAGCAGCTCAGGGGACAGGGAAACAGCAGATACGCAGTATTTT; CDR3: CASSSGDRETADTQYF
D: NA; J: TRBJ1-3; size: NA; V: TRBV29-1; DNA: TGCAGCGTTGAAGATCCAGCAGGGGCTCCGGACACCATATATTTT; CDR3: CSVEDPAGAPDTIYF
D: TRBD2; J: TRBJ2-3; size: many; V: TRBV20-1; DNA: TGCAGTGTCTGGACTAGCGGGGTCACAGATACGCAGTATTTT; CDR3: CSVWTSGVTDTQYF
D: NA; J: TRBJ2-7; size: few; V: TRBV14; DNA: TGTGCCAGCAGCCCTTTGGCAGGGGTAATGAGGGAGCAGTACTTC; CDR3: CASSPLAGVMREQYF
D: NA; J: TRBJ2-7; size: few; V: TRBV28; DNA: TGTGCCAGCAGTTTTGGGGTAAAGGGCAGTTCCTACGAGCAGTACTTC; CDR3: CASSFGVKGSSYEQYF
D: TRBD1; J: TRBJ2-1; size: NA; V: TRBV6-5; DNA: TGTGCCAGCACCACCGGACAGGGGGGAATTTATGAGCAGTTCTTC; CDR3: CASTTGQGGIYEQFF
D: NA; J: TRBJ1-2; size: few; V: TRBV6-5; DNA: TGTGCCAGCAAGGAAACTTTTAACTATGGCTACACCTTC; CDR3: CASKETFNYGYTF
D: NA; J: TRBJ2-1; size: few; V: TRBV7-9; DNA: TGTGCCAGCAGCCAGAGGAGGGGGACCTTCTCCTACAATGAGCAGTTCTTC; CDR3: CASSQRRGTFSYNEQFF
D: TRBD2; J: TRBJ2-2; size: few; V: TRBV12-3/TRBV12-4; DNA: TGTGCCAGCAACGTCCCGGGACTAGCGGCCTCAGTGGGGGGGGAGCTGTTTTTT; CDR3: CASNVPGLAASVGGELFF
D: TRBD1; J: TRBJ1-1; size: many; V: TRBV6-5; DNA: TGTGCCAGCAGTCTTAACAGGGGAACTGAAGCTTTCTTT; CDR3: CASSLNRGTEAFF
D: TRBD1; J: TRBJ2-3; size: few; V: TRBV5-1; DNA: TGCGCCAGCAGCTTTCACCGGGACAGGGGAAGAGATACGCAGTATTTT; CDR3: CASSFHRDRGRDTQYF
D: NA; J: TRBJ2-6; size: many; V: TRBV6-2/TRBV6-3; DNA: TGTGCCAGCAGTTCTCGACTAGTAGGTGCCAACGTCCTGACTTTC; CDR3: CASSSRLVGANVLTF
D: NA; J: TRBJ1-6; size: NA; V: TRBV4-2; DNA: TGTGCCAGCAGCCGAAAGCGGTCAGAAGGTGGGACTAATAATTCACCCCTCCACTTT; CDR3: CASSRKRSEGGTNNSPLHF
D: NA; J: TRBJ1-5; size: NA; V: TRBV2; DNA: TGTGCCAGCAGGAAGGACCCAAATCAGCCCCAGCATTTT; CDR3: CASRKDPNQPQHF
D: TRBD1; J: TRBJ1-6; size: NA; V: TRBV7-9; DNA: TGTGCCAGCAGCCTAGACAGGGGGCTGAACTATAATTCACCCCTCCACTTT; CDR3: CASSLDRGLNYNSPLHF
D: NA; J: TRBJ1-2; size: few; V: TRBV10-3; DNA: TGTGCCATCAGTGAGGAACAGGATATCTATGGCTACACCTTC; CDR3: CAISEEQDIYGYTF
D: NA; J: TRBJ1-2; size: few; V: TRBV6-6; DNA: TGTGCCAGCAGTTACTCCCAGGCGGGGTACAGACTCTATGGCTACACCTTC; CDR3: CASSYSQAGYRLYGYTF